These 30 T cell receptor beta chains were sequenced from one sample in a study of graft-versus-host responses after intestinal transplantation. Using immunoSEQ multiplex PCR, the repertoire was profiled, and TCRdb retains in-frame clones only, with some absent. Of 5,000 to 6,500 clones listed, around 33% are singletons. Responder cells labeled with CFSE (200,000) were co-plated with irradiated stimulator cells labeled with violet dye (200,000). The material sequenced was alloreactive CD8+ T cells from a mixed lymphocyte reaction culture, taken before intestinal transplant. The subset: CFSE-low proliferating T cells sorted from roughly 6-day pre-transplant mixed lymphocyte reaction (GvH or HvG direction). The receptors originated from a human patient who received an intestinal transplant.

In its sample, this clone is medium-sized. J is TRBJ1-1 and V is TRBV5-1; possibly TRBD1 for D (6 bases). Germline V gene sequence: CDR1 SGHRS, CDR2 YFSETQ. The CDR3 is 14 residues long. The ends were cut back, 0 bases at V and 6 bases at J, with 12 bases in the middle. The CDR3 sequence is CASSLVEGDPEAFF. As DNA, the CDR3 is TGCGCCAGCAGCTTGGTAGAGGGGGACCCTGAAGCTTTCTTT.

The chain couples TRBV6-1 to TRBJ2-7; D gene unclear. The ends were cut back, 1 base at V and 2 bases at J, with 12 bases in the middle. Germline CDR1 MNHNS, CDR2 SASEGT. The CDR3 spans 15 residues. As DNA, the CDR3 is TGTGCCAGCAGTGAAGGGCGGATCGGTCCCTACGAGCAGTACTTC. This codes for CASSEGRIGPYEQYF.

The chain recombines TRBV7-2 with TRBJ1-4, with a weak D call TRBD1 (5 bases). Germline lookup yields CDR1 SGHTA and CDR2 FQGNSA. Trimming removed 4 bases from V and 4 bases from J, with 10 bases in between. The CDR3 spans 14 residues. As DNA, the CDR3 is TGTGCCAGCAGCTCAGGGAGGGTTAATGAAAAACTGTTTTTT. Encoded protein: CASSSGRVNEKLFF.

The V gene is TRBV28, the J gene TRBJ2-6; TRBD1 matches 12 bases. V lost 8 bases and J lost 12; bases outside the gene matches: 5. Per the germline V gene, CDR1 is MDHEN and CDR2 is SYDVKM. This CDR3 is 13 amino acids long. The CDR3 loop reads CASRGGQGAVLTF. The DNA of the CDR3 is TGTGCCAGCCGAGGGGGACAGGGGGCCGTCCTGACTTTC.

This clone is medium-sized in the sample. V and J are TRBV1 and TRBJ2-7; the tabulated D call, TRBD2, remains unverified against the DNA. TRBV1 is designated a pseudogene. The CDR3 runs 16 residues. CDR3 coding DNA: TGCACCAGCAGCTCAAGGCGAAAGGGGAGGACCTACGAGCAGTACTTC. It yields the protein CTSSSRRKGRTYEQYF.

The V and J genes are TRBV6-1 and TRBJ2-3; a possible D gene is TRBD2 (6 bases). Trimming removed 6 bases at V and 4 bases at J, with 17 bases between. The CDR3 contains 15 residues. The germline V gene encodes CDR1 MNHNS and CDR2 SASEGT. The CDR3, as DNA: TGTGCCAGCAGCGTGGGACTTCTGAAAGCAGATACGCAGTATTTT. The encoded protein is CASSVGLLKADTQYF.

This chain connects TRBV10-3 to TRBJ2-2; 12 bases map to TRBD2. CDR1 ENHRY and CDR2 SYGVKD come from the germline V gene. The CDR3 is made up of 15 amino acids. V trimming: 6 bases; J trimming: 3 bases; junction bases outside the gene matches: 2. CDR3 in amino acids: CAIRWTSGDTGELFF. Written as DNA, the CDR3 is TGTGCCATCAGGTGGACTAGCGGGGACACCGGGGAGCTGTTTTTT.

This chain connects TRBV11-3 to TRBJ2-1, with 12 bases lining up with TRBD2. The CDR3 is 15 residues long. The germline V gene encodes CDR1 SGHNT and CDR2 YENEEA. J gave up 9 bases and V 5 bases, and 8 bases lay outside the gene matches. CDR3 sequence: CASSPPTSGRAEQFF. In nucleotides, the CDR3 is TGTGCCAGCAGCCCTCCGACTAGCGGGAGAGCTGAGCAGTTCTTC. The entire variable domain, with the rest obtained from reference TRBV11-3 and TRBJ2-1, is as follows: EAGVVQSPRYKIIEKKQPVAFWCNPISGHNTLYWYLQNLGQGPELLIRYENEEAVDDSQLPKDRFSAERLKGVDSTLKIQPAELGDSAVYLCASSPPTSGRAEQFFGPGTRLTVL.

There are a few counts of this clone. Here the CDR3 reads CASSQGKGAYEQYF. The DNA for the CDR3 is TGCGCCAGCAGCCAGGGCAAAGGGGCCTACGAGCAGTACTTC. The chain carries TRBV4-3 and TRBJ2-7, with a tentative D call TRBD1 (5 bases). CDR3 length equals 14 residues. Germline-derived CDR1 and CDR2 are LGHNA and YSLEER. Trimming left V 3 bases short and J 2 bases short, with 11 bases between.

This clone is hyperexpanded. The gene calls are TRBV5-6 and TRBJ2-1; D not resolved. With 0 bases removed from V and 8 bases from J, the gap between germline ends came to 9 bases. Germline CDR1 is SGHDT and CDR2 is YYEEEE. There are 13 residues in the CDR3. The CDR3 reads CASSLEPPYEQFF. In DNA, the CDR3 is TGTGCCAGCAGCTTGGAGCCCCCTTATGAGCAGTTCTTC.

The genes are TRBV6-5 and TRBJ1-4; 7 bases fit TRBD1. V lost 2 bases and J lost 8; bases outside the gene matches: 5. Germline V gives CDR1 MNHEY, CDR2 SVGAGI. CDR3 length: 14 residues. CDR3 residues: CASSYDRVREKLFF. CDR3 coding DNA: TGTGCCAGCAGTTACGACAGGGTACGGGAAAAACTGTTTTTT.

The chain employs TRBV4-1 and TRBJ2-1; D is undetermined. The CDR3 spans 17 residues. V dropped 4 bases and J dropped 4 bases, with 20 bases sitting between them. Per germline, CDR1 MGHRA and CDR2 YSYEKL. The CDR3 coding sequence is TGCGCCAGCAGCCCCCGCCATCCCAGATATATATACAATGAGCAGTTCTTC. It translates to CASSPRHPRYIYNEQFF.

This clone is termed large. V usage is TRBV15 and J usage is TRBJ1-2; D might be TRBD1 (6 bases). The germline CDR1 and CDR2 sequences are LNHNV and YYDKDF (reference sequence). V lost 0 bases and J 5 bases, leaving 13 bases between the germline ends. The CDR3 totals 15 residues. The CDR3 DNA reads TGTGCCACCAGCAGAGATCCCGGACAGCGATATGGCTACACCTTC. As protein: CATSRDPGQRYGYTF.

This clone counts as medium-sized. The CDR3 nucleotides are TGCGCCAGCAGCTTGGGACAGGGATTCTACACCTTC. Its translation: CASSLGQGFYTF. The chain carries TRBV5-1 and TRBJ1-2, with TRBD1 matching 7 bases. Germline V gene sequence: CDR1 SGHRS, CDR2 YFSETQ. The V gene end was trimmed by 0 bases and the J gene end by 10 bases; junction bases not matched to a gene: 3. The CDR3 is 12 amino acids.

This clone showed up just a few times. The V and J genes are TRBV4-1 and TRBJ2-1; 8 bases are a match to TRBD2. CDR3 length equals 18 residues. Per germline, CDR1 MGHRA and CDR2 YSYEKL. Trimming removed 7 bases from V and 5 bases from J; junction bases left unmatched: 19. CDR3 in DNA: TGCGCCAGCACCCCAGGGGTGTTCGGGGGGGCCCAGGACAATGAGCAGTTCTTC. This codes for CASTPGVFGGAQDNEQFF.

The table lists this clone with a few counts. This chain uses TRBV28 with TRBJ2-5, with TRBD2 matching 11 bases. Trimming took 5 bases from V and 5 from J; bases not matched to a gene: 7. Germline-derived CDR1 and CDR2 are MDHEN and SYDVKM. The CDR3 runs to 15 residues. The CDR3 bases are TGTGCCAGCAGTATCCTAGCGGGGGGCGCGGAGACCCAGTACTTC. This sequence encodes CASSILAGGAETQYF.

In DNA form, the CDR3 reads TGTGCCAGCAGCCCCTTGACAGCTCGTGGCGTTCAGCCCCAGCATTTT. It translates to CASSPLTARGVQPQHF. This rearrangement joins TRBV7-6 to TRBJ1-5, with D possibly being TRBD1 (5 bases). Germline V gives CDR1 SGHVS, CDR2 FNYEAQ. The CDR3 runs 16 residues. Trimming shortened V by 5 bases and J by 6 bases, and 20 bases separated the two germline ends.

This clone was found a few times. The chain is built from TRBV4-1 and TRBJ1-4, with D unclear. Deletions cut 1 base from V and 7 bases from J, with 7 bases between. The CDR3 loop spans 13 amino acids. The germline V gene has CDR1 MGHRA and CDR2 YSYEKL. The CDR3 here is CASSQASREKLFF. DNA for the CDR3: TGCGCCAGCAGCCAAGCCTCGCGTGAAAAACTGTTTTTT.

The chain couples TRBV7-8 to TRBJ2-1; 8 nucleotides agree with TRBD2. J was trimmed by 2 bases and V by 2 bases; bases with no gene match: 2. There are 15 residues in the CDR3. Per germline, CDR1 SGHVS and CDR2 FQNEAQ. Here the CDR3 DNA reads TGTGCCAGCAGCTTATGGCGGGGGGCCTACAATGAGCAGTTCTTC. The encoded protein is CASSLWRGAYNEQFF.

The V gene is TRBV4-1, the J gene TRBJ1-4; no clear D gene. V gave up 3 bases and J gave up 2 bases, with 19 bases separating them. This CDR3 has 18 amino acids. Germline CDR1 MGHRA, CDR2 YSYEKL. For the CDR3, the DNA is TGCGCCAGCAGCCAGACCTGGCCGGGGATGAGCACTAATGAAAAACTGTTTTTT. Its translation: CASSQTWPGMSTNEKLFF.

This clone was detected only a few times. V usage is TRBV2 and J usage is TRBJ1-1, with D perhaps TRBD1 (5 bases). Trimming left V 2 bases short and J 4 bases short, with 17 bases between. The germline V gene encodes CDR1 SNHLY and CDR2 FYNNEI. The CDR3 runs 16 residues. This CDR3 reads CASSEWWGGRTTEAFF. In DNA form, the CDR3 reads TGTGCCAGCAGTGAATGGTGGGGCGGGAGGACCACTGAAGCTTTCTTT. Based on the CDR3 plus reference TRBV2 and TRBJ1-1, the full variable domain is EPEVTQTPSHQVTQMGQEVILRCVPISNHLYFYWYRQILGQKVEFLVSFYNNEISEKSEIFDDQFSVERPDGSNFTLKIRSTKLEDSAMYFCASSEWWGGRTTEAFFGQGTRLTVV.

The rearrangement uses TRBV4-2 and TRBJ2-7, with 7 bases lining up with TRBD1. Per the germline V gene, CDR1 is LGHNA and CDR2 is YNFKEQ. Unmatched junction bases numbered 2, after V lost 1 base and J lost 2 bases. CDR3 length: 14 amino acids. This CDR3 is CASSQGQGAYEQYF. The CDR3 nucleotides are TGTGCCAGCAGCCAAGGCCAGGGGGCCTACGAGCAGTACTTC.

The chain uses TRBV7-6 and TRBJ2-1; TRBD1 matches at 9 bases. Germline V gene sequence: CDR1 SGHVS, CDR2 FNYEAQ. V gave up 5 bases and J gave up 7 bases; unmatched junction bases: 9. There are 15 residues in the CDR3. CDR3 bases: TGTGCCAGCAGCGCAACAGACAGGGGGGGTAATGAGCAGTTCTTC. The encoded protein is CASSATDRGGNEQFF.

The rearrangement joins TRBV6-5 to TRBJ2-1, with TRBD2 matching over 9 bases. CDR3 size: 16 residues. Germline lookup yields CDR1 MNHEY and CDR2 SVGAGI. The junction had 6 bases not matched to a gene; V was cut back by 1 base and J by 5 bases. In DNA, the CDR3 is TGTGCCAGCAGTTACTTTTGGCGGGAGGGTAACAATGAGCAGTTCTTC. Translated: CASSYFWREGNNEQFF.

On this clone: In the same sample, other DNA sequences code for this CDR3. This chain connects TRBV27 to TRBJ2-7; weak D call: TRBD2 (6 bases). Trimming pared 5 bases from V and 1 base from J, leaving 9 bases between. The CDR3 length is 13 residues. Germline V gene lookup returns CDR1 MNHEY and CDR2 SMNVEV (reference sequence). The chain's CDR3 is CASSLTSSYEQYF. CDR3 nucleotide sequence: TGTGCCAGCAGTCTGACTAGTTCCTACGAGCAGTACTTC.

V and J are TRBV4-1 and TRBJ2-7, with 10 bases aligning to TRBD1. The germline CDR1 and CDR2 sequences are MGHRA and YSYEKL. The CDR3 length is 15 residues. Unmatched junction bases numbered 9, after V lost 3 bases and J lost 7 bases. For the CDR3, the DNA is TGCGCCAGCAGCCATGGGACAGGGGTGTTTAGAGAGCAGTACTTC. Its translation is CASSHGTGVFREQYF.

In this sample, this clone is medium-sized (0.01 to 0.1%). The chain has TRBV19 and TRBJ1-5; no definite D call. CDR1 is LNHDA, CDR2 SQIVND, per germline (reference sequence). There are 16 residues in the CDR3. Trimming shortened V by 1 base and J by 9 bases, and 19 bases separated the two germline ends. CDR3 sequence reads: CASSIVLGRLAGPQHF. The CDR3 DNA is TGTGCCAGTAGTATAGTACTTGGCAGGCTGGCGGGGCCCCAGCATTTT.

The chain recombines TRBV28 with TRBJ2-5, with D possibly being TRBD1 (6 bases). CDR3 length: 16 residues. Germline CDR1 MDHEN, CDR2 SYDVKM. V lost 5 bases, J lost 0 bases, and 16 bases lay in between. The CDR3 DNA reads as TGTGCCAGCAGTACCCGACAGCCAGGGGACCAAGAGACCCAGTACTTC. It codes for CASSTRQPGDQETQYF.

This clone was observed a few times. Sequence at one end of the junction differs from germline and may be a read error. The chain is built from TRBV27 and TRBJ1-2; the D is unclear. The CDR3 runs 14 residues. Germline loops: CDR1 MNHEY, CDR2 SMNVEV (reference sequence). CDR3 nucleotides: TGTGCCAGCAGTCGTTTAGGCTCGAGCTCAGACTCATACTTC. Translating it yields CASSRLGSSSDSYF.

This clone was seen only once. CDR3 amino acids: CASSSEQAGLMWIDTQYF. The CDR3 nucleotides are TGTGCCAGCAGTTCAGAACAGGCCGGGCTCATGTGGATAGATACGCAGTATTTT. The chain couples TRBV28 to TRBJ2-3; D is perhaps TRBD1 (5 bases). This CDR3 comprises 18 residues. Germline CDR1 reads MDHEN; CDR2 reads SYDVKM. V was shortened by 4 bases and J by 5 bases, with 25 bases between the two germline ends.